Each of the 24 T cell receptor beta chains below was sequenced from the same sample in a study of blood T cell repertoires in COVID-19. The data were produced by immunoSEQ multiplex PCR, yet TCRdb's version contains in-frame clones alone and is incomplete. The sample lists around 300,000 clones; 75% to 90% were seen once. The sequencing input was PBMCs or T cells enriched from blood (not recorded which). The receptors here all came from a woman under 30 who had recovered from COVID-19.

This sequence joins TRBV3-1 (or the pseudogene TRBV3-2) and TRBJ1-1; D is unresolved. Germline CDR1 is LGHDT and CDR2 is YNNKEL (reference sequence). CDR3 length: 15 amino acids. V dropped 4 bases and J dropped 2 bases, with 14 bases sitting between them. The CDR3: CASSPGSLHNTEAFF. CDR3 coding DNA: TGTGCCAGCAGCCCGGGGAGCCTTCACAACACTGAAGCTTTCTTT.

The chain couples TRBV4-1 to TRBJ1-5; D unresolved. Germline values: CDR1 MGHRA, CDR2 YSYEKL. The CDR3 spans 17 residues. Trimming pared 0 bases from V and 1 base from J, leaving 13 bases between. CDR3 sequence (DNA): TGCGCCAGCAGCCAAGAACCCGGGGTGCGGAGCAATCAGCCCCAGCATTTT. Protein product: CASSQEPGVRSNQPQHF.

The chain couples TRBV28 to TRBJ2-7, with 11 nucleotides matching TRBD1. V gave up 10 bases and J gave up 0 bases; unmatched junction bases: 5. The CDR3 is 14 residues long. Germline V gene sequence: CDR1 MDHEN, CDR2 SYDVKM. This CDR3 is CATRDRGNSYEQYF. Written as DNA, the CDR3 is TGTGCCACTCGGGACAGGGGGAACTCCTACGAGCAGTACTTC.

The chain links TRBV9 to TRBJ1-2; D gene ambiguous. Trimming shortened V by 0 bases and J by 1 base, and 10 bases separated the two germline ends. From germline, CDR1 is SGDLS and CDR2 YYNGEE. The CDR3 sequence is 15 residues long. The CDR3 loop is CASSVGTAFNYGYTF. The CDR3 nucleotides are TGTGCCAGCAGCGTAGGTACAGCTTTTAACTATGGCTACACCTTC.

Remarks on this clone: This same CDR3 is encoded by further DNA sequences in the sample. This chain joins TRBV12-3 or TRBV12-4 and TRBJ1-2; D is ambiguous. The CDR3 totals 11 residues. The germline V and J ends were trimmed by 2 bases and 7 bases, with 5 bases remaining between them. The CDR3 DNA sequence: TGTGCCAGCAGTTTAAGAGGTGGCTACACCTTC. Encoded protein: CASSLRGGYTF.

CDR3: CSVRQGYTEAFF. DNA of the CDR3: TGCAGCGTTAGACAGGGTTACACTGAAGCTTTCTTT. The chain carries TRBV29-1 and TRBJ1-1; 7 bases agree with TRBD1. This CDR3 region has 12 residues. Trimming at V came to 5 bases and at J to 3 bases, leaving 3 bases not matched to a gene. Germline V gene lookup returns CDR1 SQVTM and CDR2 ANQGSEA. The full variable domain, in which reference TRBV29-1 and TRBJ1-1 provide the parts outside the CDR3, is SAVISQKPSRDICQRGTSLTIQCQVDSQVTMMFWYRQQPGQSLTLIATANQGSEATYESGFVIDKFPISRPNLTFSTLTVSNMSPEDSSIYLCSVRQGYTEAFFGQGTRLTVV.

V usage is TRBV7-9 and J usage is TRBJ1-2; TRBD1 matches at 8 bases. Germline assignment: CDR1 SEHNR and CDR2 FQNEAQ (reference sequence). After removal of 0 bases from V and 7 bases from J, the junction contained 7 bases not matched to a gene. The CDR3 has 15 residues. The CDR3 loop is CASSLANRGIFGYTF. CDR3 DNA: TGTGCCAGCAGCTTAGCTAACAGGGGGATTTTTGGCTACACCTTC.

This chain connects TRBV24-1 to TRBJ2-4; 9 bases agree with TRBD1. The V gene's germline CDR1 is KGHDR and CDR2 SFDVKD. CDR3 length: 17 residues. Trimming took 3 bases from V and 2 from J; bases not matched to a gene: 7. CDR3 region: CATSDVRGQGTKNIQYF. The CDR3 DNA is TGTGCCACCAGTGATGTTCGGGGACAGGGAACCAAAAACATTCAGTACTTC.

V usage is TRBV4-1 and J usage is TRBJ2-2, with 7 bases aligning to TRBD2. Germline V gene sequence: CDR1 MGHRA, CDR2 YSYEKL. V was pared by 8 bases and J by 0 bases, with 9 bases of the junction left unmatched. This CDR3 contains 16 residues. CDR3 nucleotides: TGCGCCAGCGCCCGGGAGGCCCGAACGAACACCGGGGAGCTGTTTTTT. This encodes CASAREARTNTGELFF.

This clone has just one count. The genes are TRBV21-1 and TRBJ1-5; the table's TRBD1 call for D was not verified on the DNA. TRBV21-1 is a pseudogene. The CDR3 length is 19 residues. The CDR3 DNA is TGTGCCAGCAGCAAAGCTCTTGGTAGGGGACAGCGGATTGATCAGCCCCAGCATTTT. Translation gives CASSKALGRGQRIDQPQHF.

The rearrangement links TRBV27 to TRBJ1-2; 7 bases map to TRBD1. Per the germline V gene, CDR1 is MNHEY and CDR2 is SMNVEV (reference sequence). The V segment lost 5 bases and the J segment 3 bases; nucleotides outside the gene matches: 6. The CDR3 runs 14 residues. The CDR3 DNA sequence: TGTGCCAGCAGTGAAATAGGGGGCTACTATGGCTACACCTTC. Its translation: CASSEIGGYYGYTF.

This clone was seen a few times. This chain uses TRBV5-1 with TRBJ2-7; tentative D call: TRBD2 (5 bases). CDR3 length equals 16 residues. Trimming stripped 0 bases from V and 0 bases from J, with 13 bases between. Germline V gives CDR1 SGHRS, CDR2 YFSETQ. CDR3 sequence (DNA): TGCGCCAGCAGCTTGGACCGGGATTTAAGCTCCTACGAGCAGTACTTC. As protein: CASSLDRDLSSYEQYF.

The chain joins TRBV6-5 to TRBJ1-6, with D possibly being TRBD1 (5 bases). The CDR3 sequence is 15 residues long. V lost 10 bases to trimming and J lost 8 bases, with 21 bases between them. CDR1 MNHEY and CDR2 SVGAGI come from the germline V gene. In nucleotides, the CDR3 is TGTGCCACCCACACTGTTGGACCGGGGGATTCACCCCTCCACTTT. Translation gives CATHTVGPGDSPLHF.

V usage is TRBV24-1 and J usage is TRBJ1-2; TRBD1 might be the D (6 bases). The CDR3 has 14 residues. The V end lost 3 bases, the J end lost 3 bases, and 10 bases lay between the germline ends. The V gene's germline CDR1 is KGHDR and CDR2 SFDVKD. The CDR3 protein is CATSDGQSHYGYTF. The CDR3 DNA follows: TGTGCCACCAGTGATGGACAGTCACACTATGGCTACACCTTC.

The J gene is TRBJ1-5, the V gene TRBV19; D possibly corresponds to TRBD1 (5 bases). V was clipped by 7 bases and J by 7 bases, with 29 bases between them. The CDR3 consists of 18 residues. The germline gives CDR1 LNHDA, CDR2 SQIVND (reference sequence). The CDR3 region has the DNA TGTGCCAGTAATAAGATGGGGGGGAGTGTTCTTTCTGGCCAGCCCCAGCATTTT. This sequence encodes CASNKMGGSVLSGQPQHF.

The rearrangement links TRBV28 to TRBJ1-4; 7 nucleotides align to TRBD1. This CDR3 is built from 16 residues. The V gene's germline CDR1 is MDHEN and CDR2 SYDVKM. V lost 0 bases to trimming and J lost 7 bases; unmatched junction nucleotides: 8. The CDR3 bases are TGTGCCAGCAGTTTATGGGCCGGAGGGGGCACTGAAAAACTGTTTTTT. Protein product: CASSLWAGGGTEKLFF. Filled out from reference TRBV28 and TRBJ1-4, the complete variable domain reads DVKVTQSSRYLVKRTGEKVFLECVQDMDHENMFWYRQDPGLGLRLIYFSYDVKMKEKGDIPEGYSVSREKKERFSLILESASTNQTSMYLCASSLWAGGGTEKLFFGSGTQLSVL.

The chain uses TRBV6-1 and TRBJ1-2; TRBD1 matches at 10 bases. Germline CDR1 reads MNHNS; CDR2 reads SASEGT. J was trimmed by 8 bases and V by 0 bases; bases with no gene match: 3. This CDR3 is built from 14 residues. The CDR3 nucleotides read TGTGCCAGCAGTGAAGCGGGACAGGGGATCGGCTACACCTTC. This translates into CASSEAGQGIGYTF.

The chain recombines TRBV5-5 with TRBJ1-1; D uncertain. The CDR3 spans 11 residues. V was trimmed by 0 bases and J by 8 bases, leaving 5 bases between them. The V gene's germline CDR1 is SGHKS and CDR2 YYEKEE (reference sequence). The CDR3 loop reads CASSLAAEAFF. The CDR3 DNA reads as TGTGCCAGCAGCTTGGCTGCGGAAGCTTTCTTT. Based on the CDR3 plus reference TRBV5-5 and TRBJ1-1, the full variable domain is DAGVTQSPTHLIKTRGQQVTLRCSPISGHKSVSWYQQVLGQGPQFIFQYYEKEERGRGNFPDRFSARQFPNYSSELNVNALLLGDSALYLCASSLAAEAFFGQGTRLTVV.

In nucleotides, the CDR3 is TGTGCCAGCAGTTTGGGCAGGGGGGATGAAAAACTGTTTTTT. Translated: CASSLGRGDEKLFF. The rearrangement uses TRBV27 and TRBJ1-4; 7 nucleotides match TRBD1. The germline V gene encodes CDR1 MNHEY and CDR2 SMNVEV (reference sequence). The V gene end was trimmed by 3 bases and the J gene end by 6 bases; junction bases not matched to a gene: 4. This CDR3 contains 14 residues.

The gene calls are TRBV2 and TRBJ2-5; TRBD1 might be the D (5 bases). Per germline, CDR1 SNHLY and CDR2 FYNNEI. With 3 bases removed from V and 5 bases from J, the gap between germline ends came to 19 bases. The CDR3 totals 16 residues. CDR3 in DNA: TGTGCCAGCAGTGACCAGGGCTGGGCAATAGTCGAGACCCAGTACTTC. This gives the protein CASSDQGWAIVETQYF.

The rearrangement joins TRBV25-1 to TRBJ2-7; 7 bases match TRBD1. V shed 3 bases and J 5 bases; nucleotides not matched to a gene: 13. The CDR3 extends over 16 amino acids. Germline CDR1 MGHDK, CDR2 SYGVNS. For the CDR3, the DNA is TGTGCCAGCAGTGATAGAAAGGGGGCGGGTGTCAACGAGCAGTACTTC. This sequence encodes CASSDRKGAGVNEQYF.

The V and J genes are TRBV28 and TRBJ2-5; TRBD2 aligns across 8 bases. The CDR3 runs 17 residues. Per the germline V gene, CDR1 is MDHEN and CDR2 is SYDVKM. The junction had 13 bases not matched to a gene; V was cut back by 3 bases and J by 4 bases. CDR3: CASSFSKAGAPGETQYF. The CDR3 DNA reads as TGTGCCAGCAGTTTCTCCAAAGCGGGGGCCCCAGGAGAGACCCAGTACTTC.

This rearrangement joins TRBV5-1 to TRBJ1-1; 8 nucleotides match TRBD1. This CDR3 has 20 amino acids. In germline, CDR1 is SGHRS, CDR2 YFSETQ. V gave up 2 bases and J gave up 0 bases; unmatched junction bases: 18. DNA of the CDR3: TGCGCCAGCAGCTTTTGGTCCACCACCTCAGGGGGCGGATTGAACACTGAAGCTTTCTTT. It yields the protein CASSFWSTTSGGGLNTEAFF. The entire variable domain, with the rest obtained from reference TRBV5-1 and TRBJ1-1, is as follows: KAGVTQTPRYLIKTRGQQVTLSCSPISGHRSVSWYQQTPGQGLQFLFEYFSETQRNKGNFPGRFSGRQFSNSRSEMNVSTLELGDSALYLCASSFWSTTSGGGLNTEAFFGQGTRLTVV.

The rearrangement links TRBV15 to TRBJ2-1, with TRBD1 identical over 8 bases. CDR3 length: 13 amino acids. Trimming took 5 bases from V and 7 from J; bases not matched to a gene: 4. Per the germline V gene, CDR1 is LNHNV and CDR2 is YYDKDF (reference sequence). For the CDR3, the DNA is TGTGCCACCAGCTTATGGGACAGGAATGAGCAGTTCTTC. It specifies CATSLWDRNEQFF. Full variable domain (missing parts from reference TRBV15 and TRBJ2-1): DAMVIQNPRYQVTQFGKPVTLSCSQTLNHNVMYWYQQKSSQAPKLLFHYYDKDFNNEADTPDNFQSRRPNTSFCFLDIRSPGLGDTAMYLCATSLWDRNEQFFGPGTRLTVL.